The 18 T cell receptor beta chains in this list originate from one sample, sequenced in a study of CXCR3-negative and CXCR3-positive naive CD8 T cells. TRB cDNA was prepared as libraries by UMI-labeled 5' RACE. Reanalyzing the 5' RACE reads, TCRdb keeps one entry per CDR3 protein, without DNA. The sample totals 35,000 to 50,000 distinct CDR3 sequences. The sample comprised memory CD8+ T cells from blood. The receptors shown here come from a human donor in good health. Some clones in this sample may be carry-over from other donors' samples.

The chain employs TRBV7-9 and TRBJ1-1; lacking DNA, the TRBD1 call made by TCRdb goes unchecked. This CDR3 has 14 amino acids. Germline loops: CDR1 SEHNR, CDR2 FQNEAQ (reference sequence). CDR3: CASSLTLGGAEAFF.

The chain recombines TRBV7-6 with TRBJ1-2; there is no DNA to check the TCRdb D call of TRBD1. The germline V gene encodes CDR1 SGHVS and CDR2 FNYEAQ. This CDR3 is built from 19 residues. This chain's CDR3 is CASSSTTRQGVFHNYGYTF.

The chain links TRBV2 to TRBJ2-3; TCRdb indicates TRBD2, and absent DNA this call remains unverified. Germline V gene lookup returns CDR1 SNHLY and CDR2 FYNNEI. The CDR3 runs 17 residues. CDR3 region: CATDNLGREKNTDTQYF. Together with reference TRBV2 and TRBJ2-3, the CDR3 gives the full variable domain: EPEVTQTPSHQVTQMGQEVILRCVPISNHLYFYWYRQILGQKVEFLVSFYNNEISEKSEIFDDQFSVERPDGSNFTLKIRSTKLEDSAMYFCATDNLGREKNTDTQYFGPGTRLTVL.

The chain combines TRBV4-3 with TRBJ2-2; TCRdb indicates TRBD1, and absent DNA this call remains unverified. Per germline, CDR1 LGHNA and CDR2 YSLEER. The CDR3 is 18 amino acids. CDR3 amino acids: CASSQDAARGRETGELFF.

CDR3 residues: CSALLLAEGGYNEQFF. V is TRBV20-1 and J is TRBJ2-1; TCRdb gives TRBD2 as the D gene, but with no DNA this cannot be confirmed. CDR1 is DFQATT and CDR2 is SNEGSKA in the germline V gene (reference sequence). The CDR3 consists of 16 residues.

The chain links TRBV15 to TRBJ2-2. Germline loops: CDR1 LNHNV, CDR2 YYDKDF (reference sequence). This CDR3 contains 14 residues. CDR3 protein: CATSRVQNTGELFF.

In terms of frequency, this clonotype is medium-sized (0.01 to 0.1%). The J gene is TRBJ1-1, the V gene TRBV6-2 or TRBV6-3; TCRdb's assignment of TRBD1 cannot be checked, as there is no DNA. The CDR3 is made up of 18 amino acids. The germline V gene has CDR1 MNHEY and CDR2 SVGEGT. The CDR3 spells CASSRVLQGPWRNTEAFF.

This chain uses TRBV9 with TRBJ2-7. CDR3 length: 12 amino acids. In germline, CDR1 is SGDLS, CDR2 YYNGEE. CDR3 region: CASSPGLLEQYF.

The chain carries TRBV29-1 and TRBJ2-7; absent DNA, TCRdb's TRBD2 call cannot be checked. In germline, CDR1 is SQVTM, CDR2 ANQGSEA. The CDR3 runs to 15 residues. CDR3 protein: CSVESEVASSYEQYF.

The V gene is TRBV7-9, the J gene TRBJ2-5; TCRdb's D gene call, TRBD2, goes unchecked for lack of DNA. CDR3 length: 14 residues. Germline CDR1 is SEHNR and CDR2 is FQNEAQ (reference sequence). Here the CDR3 reads CASSLGPPEETQYF.

This chain links TRBV6-2 or TRBV6-3 with TRBJ1-5; the TCRdb call, TRBD1, lacks DNA for checking. This CDR3 is 15 amino acids long. Per germline, CDR1 MNHEY and CDR2 SVGEGT. The CDR3 is CASRTIGTHNQPQHF.

The chain carries TRBV12-3 or TRBV12-4 and TRBJ2-1; the D gene TCRdb calls, TRBD1, cannot be checked with no DNA. This CDR3 contains 14 residues. The CDR3 here is CASTEPGTSGGQFF.

This sequence joins TRBV7-2 and TRBJ1-2; absent DNA, TCRdb's TRBD1 call cannot be checked. Germline CDR1 reads SGHTA; CDR2 reads FQGNSA. The CDR3 contains 17 residues. The CDR3: CASSLTLETGSNYGYTF.

The CDR3 is CASSLSRQGVNEQYF. This chain links TRBV7-6 with TRBJ2-7; TCRdb calls TRBD1, which cannot be checked without DNA. CDR3 length equals 15 residues. Germline lookup yields CDR1 SGHVS and CDR2 FNYEAQ.

The gene calls are TRBV9 and TRBJ1-2; the D call of TRBD1 rests on TCRdb alone, since no DNA is present to check it. Germline loops: CDR1 SGDLS, CDR2 YYNGEE. This CDR3 has 16 amino acids. CDR3 sequence: CASSVPRDSPNYGYTF.

The V call is TRBV7-9, the J call TRBJ2-1; the D call from TCRdb, TRBD2, cannot be confirmed without DNA. CDR3 length: 15 residues. Looked up from germline, CDR1 is SEHNR and CDR2 is FQNEAQ (reference sequence). The CDR3 sequence is CASSPSGGPNNEQFF. The whole variable domain, filled in from reference TRBV7-9 and TRBJ2-1, reads DTGVSQNPRHKITKRGQNVTFRCDPISEHNRLYWYRQTLGQGPEFLTYFQNEAQLEKSRLLSDRFSAERPKGSFSTLEIQRTEQGDSAMYLCASSPSGGPNNEQFFGPGTRLTVL.

The genes are TRBV5-1 and TRBJ2-2; without DNA, the TCRdb call of TRBD1 cannot be checked. The CDR3 contains 16 residues. Germline V lookup: CDR1 SGHRS, CDR2 YFSETQ. CDR3: CASSLGKGRGTGELFF.

V and J are TRBV29-1 and TRBJ2-7; TCRdb's assignment of TRBD2 cannot be checked, as there is no DNA. This CDR3 has 13 residues. The germline V gene encodes CDR1 SQVTM and CDR2 ANQGSEA. CDR3 residues: CSVEGAADYEQYF.